This record covers a single T cell receptor (beta chain). This receptor's antigen is unknown. No much larger clone is present one base from it, and per-base qualities are unavailable. This entry belongs to a study of CD8 T cells in ankylosing spondylitis (dated by TCRdb to 2016 to 2017). General notes on the study: The study set out to find disease-linked TCR variants by profiling T cell receptor beta repertoires in ankylosing spondylitis patients and healthy donors. In total, the full study cohort was made up of some 110 healthy donors and 25 to 30 ankylosing spondylitis patients. Peripheral blood was sampled, and synovial fluid was additionally collected from ankylosing spondylitis patients.

TCRdb lists the instrument as Illumina HiSeq 2500. TCR beta libraries were prepared by quantitative 5'-RACE with molecular barcodes. In the original analysis: A new computational method based on a probabilistic model of VDJ rearrangement was used to identify disease-linked TCR variants. TCRdb reanalyzed the raw reads on its own, using fastp at Q25 for trimming and MiXCR for clone calling, and kept in-frame beta chains. Each record represents a unique CDR3 protein, reported with the most common genes and DNA among its rows. TCRdb, rather than the study authors, made the V and J calls. This sample is represented by 330,000 or so distinct CDR3 sequences; 7.5% to 9% of them were singletons. Clones ranked in the top ten supply approximately 14% of the sample. Results the study describes overall, beyond this receptor: A TCR beta motif of several highly homologous amino acid variants appeared characteristic of blood from ankylosing spondylitis patients. Some TCR beta motif variants had previously been reported in synovial fluid and blood of reactive arthritis patients, which suggested common disease-initiation mechanisms. A CD8+ phenotype was shown by the disease-linked clones, which were found at relatively low frequencies in peripheral blood. The disease-linked clones were reported as significantly enriched in matched synovial fluid samples from ankylosing spondylitis patients.

Sequences were obtained from blood, either unsorted or a sorted T cell fraction (not recorded which). The source is a male donor with ankylosing spondylitis.

The CDR3 is CASSLETSGRYEQFF. The DNA reads as follows: TGTGCCAGCAGCTTAGAAACTAGCGGGAGATACGAGCAGTTCTTC. The receptor chain draws on TRBV7-2 and TRBJ2-1, and 11 junctional nucleotides match TRBD2. The CDR3 goes from the cysteine to the phenylalanine over 15 residues. CDR3 DNA only is kept here, 45 bases in frame from base 1. Looking up the germline V gene yields CDR1 SGHTA and CDR2 FQGNSA. Trimming removed 1 base from V and 10 bases from J; the gene matches leave 6 bases unexplained.